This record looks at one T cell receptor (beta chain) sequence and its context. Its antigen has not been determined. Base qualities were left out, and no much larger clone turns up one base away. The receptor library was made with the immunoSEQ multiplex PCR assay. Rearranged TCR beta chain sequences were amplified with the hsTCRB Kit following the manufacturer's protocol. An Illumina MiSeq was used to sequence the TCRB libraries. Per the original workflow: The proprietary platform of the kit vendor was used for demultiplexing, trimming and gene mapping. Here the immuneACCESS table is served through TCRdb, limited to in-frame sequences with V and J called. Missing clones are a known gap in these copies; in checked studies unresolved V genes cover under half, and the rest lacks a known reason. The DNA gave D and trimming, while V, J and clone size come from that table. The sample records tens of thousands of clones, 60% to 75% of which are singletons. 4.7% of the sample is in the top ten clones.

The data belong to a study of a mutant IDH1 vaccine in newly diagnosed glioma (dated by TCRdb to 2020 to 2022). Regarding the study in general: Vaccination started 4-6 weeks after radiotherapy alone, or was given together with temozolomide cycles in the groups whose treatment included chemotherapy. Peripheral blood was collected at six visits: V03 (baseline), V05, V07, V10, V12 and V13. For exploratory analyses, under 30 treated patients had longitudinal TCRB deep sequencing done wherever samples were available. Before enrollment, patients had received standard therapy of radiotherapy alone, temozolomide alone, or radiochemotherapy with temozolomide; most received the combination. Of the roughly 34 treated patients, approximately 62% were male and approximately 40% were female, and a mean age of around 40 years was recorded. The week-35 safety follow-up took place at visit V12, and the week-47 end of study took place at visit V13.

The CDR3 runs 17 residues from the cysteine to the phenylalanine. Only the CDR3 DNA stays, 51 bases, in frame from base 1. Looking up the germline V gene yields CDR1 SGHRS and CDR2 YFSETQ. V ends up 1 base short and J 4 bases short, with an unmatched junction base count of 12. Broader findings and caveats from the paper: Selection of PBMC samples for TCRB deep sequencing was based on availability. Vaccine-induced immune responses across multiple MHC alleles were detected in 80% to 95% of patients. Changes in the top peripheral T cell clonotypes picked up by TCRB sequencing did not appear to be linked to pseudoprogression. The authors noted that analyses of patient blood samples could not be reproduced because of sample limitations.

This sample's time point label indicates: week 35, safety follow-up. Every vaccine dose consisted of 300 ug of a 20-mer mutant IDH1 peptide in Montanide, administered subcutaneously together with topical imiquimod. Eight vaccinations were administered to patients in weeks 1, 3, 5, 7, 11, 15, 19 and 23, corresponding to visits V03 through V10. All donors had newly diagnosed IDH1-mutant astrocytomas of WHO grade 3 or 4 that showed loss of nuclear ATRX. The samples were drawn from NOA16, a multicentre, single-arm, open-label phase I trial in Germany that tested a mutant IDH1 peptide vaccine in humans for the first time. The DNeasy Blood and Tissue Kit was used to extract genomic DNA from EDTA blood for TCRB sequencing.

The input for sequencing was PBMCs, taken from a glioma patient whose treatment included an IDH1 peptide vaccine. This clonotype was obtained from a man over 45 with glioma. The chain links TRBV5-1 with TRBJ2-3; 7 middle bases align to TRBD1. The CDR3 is CASSLISVAQGPDTQYF. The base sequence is TGCGCCAGCAGCTTGATCTCCGTTGCACAGGGGCCAGATACGCAGTATTTT.